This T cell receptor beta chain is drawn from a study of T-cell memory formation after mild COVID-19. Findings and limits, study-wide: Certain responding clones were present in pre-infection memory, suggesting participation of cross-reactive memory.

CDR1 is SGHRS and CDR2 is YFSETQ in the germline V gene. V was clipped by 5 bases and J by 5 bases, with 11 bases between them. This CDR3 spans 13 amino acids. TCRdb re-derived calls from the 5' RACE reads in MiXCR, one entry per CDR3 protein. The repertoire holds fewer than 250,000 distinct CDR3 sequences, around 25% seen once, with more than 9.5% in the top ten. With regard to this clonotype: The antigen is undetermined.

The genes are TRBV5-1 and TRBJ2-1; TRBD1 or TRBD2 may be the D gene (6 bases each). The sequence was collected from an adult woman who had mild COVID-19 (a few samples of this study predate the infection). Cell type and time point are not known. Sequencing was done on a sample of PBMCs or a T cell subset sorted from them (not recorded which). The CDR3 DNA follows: TGCGCCAGCAGATTTAGGGGGGACAATGAGCAGTTCTTC. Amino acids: CASRFRGDNEQFF.